The next 27 T cell receptor beta chains were all read from a single sample in a study of shared clonotypes between healthy human individuals (TCRdb year 2020). Libraries were made using the immunoSEQ multiplex PCR assay. TCRdb's version of the immuneACCESS table is confined to in-frame rearrangements and falls short of the full clone set. An unresolved V gene accounts for under half of the shortfall where checked; the remainder is of unknown origin. Counted in this sample were roughly 2.5 million clones; over 85% of them appeared once. Of the sample, more than 0.12% falls within the top ten clones. Material for sequencing was naive CD4+ T cells sorted from blood. Read against the paper, the sample's cell subset or site label means: CD45RA+ positively selected. The receptors were gathered from a man aged 18 to 29 in good health.

The chain recombines TRBV12-2 with TRBJ2-5; the table's D call, TRBD1, has no DNA check behind it. TRBV12-2 has pseudogene status. This CDR3 region has 15 residues. This CDR3 reads CASRLAESGQETQYF. The CDR3, as DNA: TGTGCAAGTCGCTTAGCCGAGTCAGGCCAAGAGACCCAGTACTTC.

The J gene is TRBJ1-1, the V gene TRBV11-2; D ambiguous. This CDR3 is built from 13 residues. Germline values: CDR1 SGHAT, CDR2 FQNNGV. The germline V and J ends were trimmed by 2 bases and 0 bases, with 4 bases remaining between them. The chain's CDR3 is CASSLILNTEAFF. The CDR3 DNA is TGTGCCAGCAGCTTAATCTTGAACACTGAAGCTTTCTTT.

This clone was picked up one time. CDR3 in amino acids: CASSVTSGGPDTQYF. For the CDR3, the DNA is TGTGCCAGCAGTGTTACTAGCGGGGGGCCAGATACGCAGTATTTT. The rearrangement uses TRBV6-1 and TRBJ2-3; TRBD2 matches at 12 bases. This CDR3 is built from 15 residues. Germline lookup yields CDR1 MNHNS and CDR2 SASEGT. V lost 4 bases to trimming and J lost 4 bases; unmatched junction nucleotides: 3.

This clone was recorded a few times. The rearrangement links TRBV7-6 to TRBJ1-2; weak D call: TRBD1 (5 bases). Trimming removed 0 bases at V and 4 bases at J, with 15 bases between. Germline loops: CDR1 SGHVS, CDR2 FNYEAQ. This CDR3 contains 16 residues. In DNA form, the CDR3 reads TGTGCCAGCAGCTTAGCAGGACGGGGGGTGTCCTATGGCTACACCTTC. It translates to CASSLAGRGVSYGYTF.

The chain employs TRBV6-5 and TRBJ2-3; 14 bases fit TRBD2. This CDR3 contains 16 residues. With 4 bases clipped from V and 3 bases from J, the junction kept 3 bases outside the gene matches. The germline V gene has CDR1 MNHEY and CDR2 SVGAGI. The CDR3 coding sequence is TGTGCCAGCAGTTCCCGGACTAGCGGGAGGACAGATACGCAGTATTTT. Amino acid sequence: CASSSRTSGRTDTQYF.

This rearrangement joins TRBV19 to TRBJ2-7; D might be TRBD1 or TRBD2, each matching 5 bases. V was clipped by 7 bases and J by 2 bases, with 15 bases between them. Germline assignment: CDR1 LNHDA and CDR2 SQIVND (reference sequence). The CDR3 is 14 amino acids. The CDR3 region is CASMPERGPYEQYF. The CDR3 nucleotides are TGTGCCAGTATGCCGGAGAGGGGTCCCTACGAGCAGTACTTC.

This chain joins TRBV7-2 and TRBJ2-6; 7 nucleotides align to TRBD2. Looked up from germline, CDR1 is SGHTA and CDR2 is FQGNSA. V shed 7 bases and J 1 base; nucleotides not matched to a gene: 4. This CDR3 spans 15 amino acids. CDR3 residues: CASTNGGSGANVLTF. The CDR3 coding sequence is TGTGCCAGCACCAACGGGGGGTCTGGGGCCAACGTCCTGACTTTC.

The genes are TRBV5-4 and TRBJ2-5, with TRBD2 matching over 7 bases. The DNA end lines up better with TRBJ2-7; the J call may be wrong. Germline-derived CDR1 and CDR2 are SGHNT and YYREEE (reference sequence). The CDR3 contains 16 residues. The CDR3 loop reads CASSPSAGTTSYEQYF. DNA for the CDR3: TGTGCCAGCAGCCCTTCCGCCGGGACTACATCCTACGAGCAGTACTTC.

V gene TRBV30 combines with J gene TRBJ1-2; the match to TRBD1 covers 9 bases. Germline V gives CDR1 GTSNPN, CDR2 SVGIG (reference sequence). This CDR3 contains 14 residues. V dropped 0 bases and J dropped 8; count of bases not matched to a gene: 7. CDR3 in amino acids: CAWSVLTGGNGYTF. CDR3 nucleotide sequence: TGTGCCTGGAGTGTGCTGACAGGGGGGAACGGCTACACCTTC.

The chain combines TRBV11-2 with TRBJ1-3; D is uncertain. The V end lost 2 bases, the J end lost 0 bases, and 11 bases lay between the germline ends. The CDR3 totals 16 residues. Germline V gene lookup returns CDR1 SGHAT and CDR2 FQNNGV. Here the CDR3 DNA reads TGTGCCAGCAGCTTACGTGACGGAACCTCTGGAAACACCATATATTTT. Translation gives CASSLRDGTSGNTIYF. Full variable domain (outside the CDR3, taken from reference TRBV11-2 and TRBJ1-3): EAGVAQSPRYKIIEKRQSVAFWCNPISGHATLYWYQQILGQGPKLLIQFQNNGVVDDSQLPKDRFSAERLKGVDSTLKIQPAKLEDSAVYLCASSLRDGTSGNTIYFGEGSWLTVV.

J is TRBJ1-5 and V is TRBV9; a weak D match, TRBD1 (5 bases). The germline V and J ends were trimmed by 0 bases and 8 bases, with 12 bases remaining between them. Germline lookup yields CDR1 SGDLS and CDR2 YYNGEE. The CDR3 spans 14 residues. The CDR3 bases are TGTGCCAGCAGCGTAGATGGGGGAAGGGAGCCCCAGCATTTT. Encoded protein: CASSVDGGREPQHF.

This chain links TRBV6-5 with TRBJ2-7; D possibly corresponds to TRBD2 (7 bases). The V gene lost 6 bases and the J gene lost 6 bases, with 15 bases spanning the gap. Looked up from germline, CDR1 is MNHEY and CDR2 is SVGAGI. The CDR3 has 13 residues. CDR3 DNA: TGTGCCAGCAGGGGAGGGGGTACCGGCGAGCAGTACTTC. Its protein product is CASRGGGTGEQYF.

This clone has a handful of counts. The chain combines TRBV30 with TRBJ1-2; the D gene is possibly TRBD1 (6 bases). The CDR3 spans 14 residues. Germline V gene data show CDR1 as GTSNPN and CDR2 as SVGIG (reference sequence). V shed 4 bases and J shed 7 bases, with 19 bases lying between them. The CDR3 loop reads CAWNKGQGRGGYTF. CDR3 DNA sequence: TGTGCCTGGAATAAAGGTCAGGGGCGGGGTGGCTACACCTTC.

In this sample, this clone turned up once. Other DNA sequences in the same sample also yield this CDR3. For the CDR3, the DNA is TGTGCCAGCAGCTTAGGGTTAGCGGGACGCACAGATACGCAGTATTTT. It encodes CASSLGLAGRTDTQYF. The J gene is TRBJ2-3, the V gene TRBV7-2; 8 bases agree with TRBD2. CDR3 length equals 16 residues. Germline lookup yields CDR1 SGHTA and CDR2 FQGNSA. Germline trimming cut 1 base from V and 1 base from J; bases unmatched to any gene: 4.

The sample holds a few counts of this clone. The chain recombines TRBV10-3 with TRBJ1-1; 7 bases align to TRBD1. CDR1 is ENHRY and CDR2 is SYGVKD in the germline V gene. Germline trimming cut 11 bases from V and 4 bases from J; bases unmatched to any gene: 7. This CDR3 has 12 residues. The chain's CDR3 is CAASTGLTEAFF. Here the CDR3 DNA reads TGTGCCGCTTCGACAGGGCTCACTGAAGCTTTCTTT.

This clone appeared once. This chain connects TRBV30 to TRBJ2-2; D is perhaps TRBD1 or TRBD2 (5 bases each). Deletions cut 8 bases from V and 5 bases from J, with 15 bases between. CDR3 size: 13 residues. Germline V CDR1 and CDR2: GTSNPN, SVGIG (reference sequence). CDR3 in DNA: TGTGCCGCAAAGGGGAGCACAACCGGGGAGCTGTTTTTT. Protein sequence: CAAKGSTTGELFF.

The chain links TRBV10-3 to TRBJ1-3; 8 bases agree with TRBD1. The V gene end was trimmed by 5 bases and the J gene end by 1 base; junction bases not matched to a gene: 16. The CDR3 runs to 19 residues. Germline V gene sequence: CDR1 ENHRY, CDR2 SYGVKD. The CDR3 DNA sequence: TGTGCCATCAGTTCAATTAGCCCCGGGACAGGTCCATCTGGAAACACCATATATTTT. Translated: CAISSISPGTGPSGNTIYF.

The chain uses TRBV13 and TRBJ2-2; 8 nucleotides match TRBD1. The length of the CDR3 is 16 residues. From germline, CDR1 is PRHDT and CDR2 FYEKMQ (reference sequence). With 5 bases clipped from V and 3 bases from J, the junction kept 8 bases outside the gene matches. CDR3 sequence reads: CASSEGDRNYTGELFF. The CDR3 DNA reads TGTGCCAGCAGCGAAGGGGACAGGAACTACACCGGGGAGCTGTTTTTT.

The chain is built from TRBV7-2 and TRBJ2-7; D is possibly TRBD1 (7 bases). The germline V and J ends were trimmed by 5 bases and 3 bases, with 14 bases remaining between them. CDR1 SGHTA and CDR2 FQGNSA come from the germline V gene. This CDR3 comprises 14 residues. The CDR3 DNA follows: TGTGCCAGCAGCACCCGACAGGGAGGCTACGAGCAGTACTTC. It specifies CASSTRQGGYEQYF.

The rearrangement joins TRBV2 to TRBJ2-2; D remains unclear. The V end lost 7 bases, the J end lost 7 bases, and 10 bases lay between the germline ends. In germline, CDR1 is SNHLY, CDR2 FYNNEI. The CDR3 contains 12 residues. The CDR3 spells CASKDDGGELFF. The DNA for the CDR3 is TGTGCCAGCAAGGACGACGGCGGGGAGCTGTTTTTT.

This rearrangement joins TRBV4-1 to TRBJ2-5, with D unclear. Trimming pared 0 bases from V and 1 base from J, leaving 6 bases between. Germline-derived CDR1 and CDR2 are MGHRA and YSYEKL. This CDR3 is built from 14 residues. The CDR3: CASSQDRIQETQYF. Here the CDR3 DNA reads TGCGCCAGCAGCCAAGATAGGATCCAAGAGACCCAGTACTTC.

The rearrangement joins TRBV28 to TRBJ2-7, with D possibly being TRBD2 (7 bases). This CDR3 region has 12 residues. The germline gives CDR1 MDHEN, CDR2 SYDVKM. V was trimmed by 4 bases and J by 6 bases, leaving 10 bases between them. The CDR3 coding sequence is TGTGCCAGCAGTTCCCGGGGGGCCGAGCAGTACTTC. This codes for CASSSRGAEQYF.

The chain combines TRBV11-2 with TRBJ2-3; D gene unclear. CDR1 is SGHAT, CDR2 FQNNGV, per germline. CDR3 length: 11 residues. V was clipped by 4 bases and J by 8 bases, with 7 bases between them. The CDR3 nucleotides read TGTGCCAGCAGCTGGTGGGGTACGCAGTATTTT. Translation gives CASSWWGTQYF.

The chain uses TRBV5-1 and TRBJ1-5; D is possibly TRBD1 (5 bases). The CDR3 loop spans 14 amino acids. Trimming cost V 0 bases and J 4 bases, with 8 bases left between them. Per the germline V gene, CDR1 is SGHRS and CDR2 is YFSETQ. For the CDR3, the DNA is TGCGCCAGCAGCTTGGAGGGGCAGAATCAGCCCCAGCATTTT. It specifies CASSLEGQNQPQHF.

The chain links TRBV5-3 to TRBJ2-3; D remains ambiguous. TRBV5-3 is known as an ORF, though its function is uncertain. The CDR3 spans 12 residues. The V end lost 0 bases, the J end lost 3 bases, and 2 bases lay between the germline ends. CDR3 sequence reads: CARSLETDTQYF. Written as DNA, the CDR3 is TGTGCCAGAAGCTTGGAGACAGATACGCAGTATTTT.

Comment on this clone: Other DNA sequences in the sample encode the same CDR3. This chain links TRBV29-1 with TRBJ2-2; 9 nucleotides line up with TRBD1. Trimming cost V 4 bases and J 6 bases; bases outside gene matches: 0. This CDR3 has 12 residues. Germline V lookup: CDR1 SQVTM, CDR2 ANQGSEA. The CDR3 protein is CSVGQGAGELFF. The DNA of the CDR3 is TGCAGCGTTGGACAGGGGGCCGGGGAGCTGTTTTTT.

This chain uses TRBV6-6 with TRBJ1-1, with 10 bases lining up with TRBD1. With V trimmed by 0 bases and J by 5 bases, 3 bases remained unmatched. The CDR3 covers 15 residues. Per the germline V gene, CDR1 is MNHNY and CDR2 is SVGAGI (reference sequence). Here the CDR3 DNA reads TGTGCCAGCAGTTACTCCGGACAGGGGGTTACTGAAGCTTTCTTT. This sequence encodes CASSYSGQGVTEAFF.